The 26 T cell receptor beta chains listed next were all sequenced from one sample in a study of blood T cell repertoires in COVID-19. Profiling relied on immunoSEQ multiplex PCR, and the TCRdb table lists in-frame clones only, not all of them. The sample contains over 200,000 clones, about 86% of which appear only once. The source material was peripheral blood. These receptors were obtained from an older man with acute or convalescent COVID-19.

The chain carries TRBV7-6 and TRBJ2-2; D not certain. The V end lost 5 bases, the J end lost 3 bases, and 7 bases lay between the germline ends. Germline CDR1 SGHVS, CDR2 FNYEAQ. The CDR3 has 13 amino acids. Here the CDR3 reads CASSPYYTGELFF. Written as DNA, the CDR3 is TGTGCCAGCAGCCCTTATTACACCGGGGAGCTGTTTTTT.

CDR3 residues: CASCETSGSTDTQYF. DNA for the CDR3: TGTGCCAGTTGCGAGACTAGCGGGAGCACAGATACGCAGTATTTT. The rearrangement joins TRBV19 to TRBJ2-3, with 10 bases that match TRBD2. This CDR3 is built from 15 residues. V shed 8 bases and J 0 bases; nucleotides not matched to a gene: 5. The germline CDR1 and CDR2 sequences are LNHDA and SQIVND (reference sequence). The full variable domain, its missing parts supplied by reference TRBV19 and TRBJ2-3, is DGGITQSPKYLFRKEGQNVTLSCEQNLNHDAMYWYRQDPGQGLRLIYYSQIVNDFQKGDIAEGYSVSREKKESFPLTVTSAQKNPTAFYLCASCETSGSTDTQYFGPGTRLTVL.

The chain links TRBV2 to TRBJ2-2, with D perhaps matching TRBD2 (6 bases). Germline V gene data show CDR1 as SNHLY and CDR2 as FYNNEI. Deletions cut 11 bases from V and 5 bases from J, with 21 bases between. This CDR3 has 15 residues. The CDR3 region has the DNA TGTGCCTGGGACTCGACGGTTGGGACTACCGGGGAGCTGTTTTTT. It is translated as CAWDSTVGTTGELFF.

This clone was observed a single time. The chain recombines TRBV7-8 with TRBJ2-1; D is possibly TRBD2 (6 bases). V was pared by 1 base and J by 15 bases, with 22 bases between. Germline-derived CDR1 and CDR2 are SGHVS and FQNEAQ. The CDR3 loop spans 15 amino acids. CDR3 residues: CASSLDSRDGPTPFF. In DNA form, the CDR3 reads TGTGCCAGCAGCTTAGACTCGCGGGACGGCCCAACCCCGTTCTTC.

The V call is TRBV29-1, the J call TRBJ2-5; 9 nucleotides line up with TRBD1. Germline V CDR1 and CDR2: SQVTM, ANQGSEA. J gave up 5 bases and V 6 bases, and 10 bases lay outside the gene matches. The CDR3 is 14 amino acids. The CDR3: CSVAGQGTRETQYF. DNA of the CDR3: TGCAGCGTCGCCGGACAGGGGACGCGCGAGACCCAGTACTTC.

The DNA for the CDR3 is TGTGCCAGCAGCAGCGCCGCAGGGCGTGTTCAAGGGGTAGCCGAGCAGTACTTC. Translation: CASSSAAGRVQGVAEQYF. The chain employs TRBV13 and TRBJ2-7; D is perhaps TRBD1 (5 bases). The germline V gene encodes CDR1 PRHDT and CDR2 FYEKMQ (reference sequence). V lost 5 bases, J lost 6 bases, and 29 bases lay in between. There are 18 residues in the CDR3.

The chain has TRBV6-5 and TRBJ2-5; D might be TRBD1 (6 bases). There are 14 residues in the CDR3. Germline V gene data show CDR1 as MNHEY and CDR2 as SVGAGI. V lost 7 bases, J lost 7 bases, and 19 bases lay in between. DNA of the CDR3: TGTGCCAGCAACCCTACAGGGATGTTCGGGACCCAGTACTTC. It encodes CASNPTGMFGTQYF.

V is TRBV7-8 and J is TRBJ2-5, with D tentatively TRBD2 (6 bases). The CDR3 runs to 16 residues. V lost 5 bases to trimming and J lost 0 bases, with 16 bases between them. Germline loops: CDR1 SGHVS, CDR2 FQNEAQ. The DNA of the CDR3 is TGTGCCAGCAGCCCGACCGGGACTCAGTACCAAGAGACCCAGTACTTC. Amino acid sequence: CASSPTGTQYQETQYF. Full variable domain (rest looked up from reference TRBV7-8 and TRBJ2-5): GAGVSQSPRYKVAKRGQDVALRCDPISGHVSLFWYQQALGQGPEFLTYFQNEAQLDKSGLPSDRFFAERPEGSVSTLKIQRTQQEDSAVYLCASSPTGTQYQETQYFGPGTRLLVL.

This chain uses TRBV23-1 with TRBJ2-5; TRBD1 aligns across 7 bases. TRBV23-1 is sorted into the ORF group, with uncertain function. There are 15 residues in the CDR3. The V gene end was trimmed by 4 bases and the J gene end by 2 bases; junction bases not matched to a gene: 7. DNA of the CDR3: TGCGCCAGCAGTCCCGGGCAGGGGGTACAAGAGACCCAGTACTTC. It encodes CASSPGQGVQETQYF.

The chain uses TRBV6-5 and TRBJ1-4, with D possibly being TRBD1 (5 bases). Germline loops: CDR1 MNHEY, CDR2 SVGAGI. The V end lost 5 bases, the J end lost 8 bases, and 18 bases lay between the germline ends. The CDR3 is 15 residues long. Here the CDR3 reads CASSPTAGGREKLFF. The DNA of the CDR3 is TGTGCCAGCAGTCCCACGGCGGGGGGGAGGGAAAAACTGTTTTTT.

The chain recombines TRBV19 with TRBJ2-3, with D perhaps TRBD2 (5 bases). Per germline, CDR1 LNHDA and CDR2 SQIVND (reference sequence). The V and J ends lost 3 bases and 3 bases respectively, with 13 bases between them. The CDR3 has 15 residues. For the CDR3, the DNA is TGTGCCAGTAGTATGGAGGCTGGAAGGACAGATACGCAGTATTTT. As protein: CASSMEAGRTDTQYF.

This chain uses TRBV27 with TRBJ1-6; D may be TRBD1 (6 bases). Germline V gene lookup returns CDR1 MNHEY and CDR2 SMNVEV (reference sequence). Deletions cut 9 bases from V and 6 bases from J, with 15 bases between. This CDR3 contains 14 residues. The CDR3 is CASGTPLFNSPLHF. CDR3 in DNA: TGTGCCAGTGGGACACCCCTTTTTAATTCACCCCTCCACTTT.

The V call is TRBV5-1, the J call TRBJ2-5; a weak D match, TRBD2 (6 bases). From germline, CDR1 is SGHRS and CDR2 YFSETQ. V was cut by 0 bases and J by 2 bases, with 14 bases left in between. This CDR3 has 16 amino acids. CDR3 DNA sequence: TGCGCCAGCAGCTTGGTGGGGATTGGGGGGCAAGAGACCCAGTACTTC. Residues: CASSLVGIGGQETQYF.

V gene TRBV9 combines with J gene TRBJ1-3; TRBD1 aligns across 8 bases. Trimming cost V 4 bases and J 2 bases; bases outside gene matches: 11. Germline V gene sequence: CDR1 SGDLS, CDR2 YYNGEE. CDR3 length: 17 amino acids. In DNA form, the CDR3 reads TGTGCCAGCAGCAAATGGACAGGGCGAACGACTGGAAACACCATATATTTT. It translates to CASSKWTGRTTGNTIYF.

The chain uses TRBV5-5 and TRBJ2-7, with a weak D call TRBD1 (7 bases). The germline V gene encodes CDR1 SGHKS and CDR2 YYEKEE (reference sequence). CDR3 size: 13 residues. V lost 4 bases, J lost 7 bases, and 15 bases lay in between. Here the CDR3 DNA reads TGTGCCAGCAGCGGAGGGACAGCCGGAGAGCAGTACTTC. Its protein product is CASSGGTAGEQYF.

This chain joins TRBV19 and TRBJ2-5; D gene ambiguous. This CDR3 has 13 amino acids. The germline V and J ends were trimmed by 3 bases and 2 bases, with 7 bases remaining between them. Germline V gives CDR1 LNHDA, CDR2 SQIVND (reference sequence). This CDR3 reads CASSIQAQETQYF. As DNA, the CDR3 is TGTGCCAGTAGTATCCAGGCTCAAGAGACCCAGTACTTC.

The chain has TRBV27 and TRBJ2-7; the D is unclear. The V end lost 5 bases, the J end lost 7 bases, and 21 bases lay between the germline ends. The CDR3 contains 15 residues. Germline V gene sequence: CDR1 MNHEY, CDR2 SMNVEV (reference sequence). In DNA, the CDR3 is TGTGCCAGCAGTCCCTCTACGAACCTGATCCGGGAGCAGTACTTC. Amino acids: CASSPSTNLIREQYF.

The gene calls are TRBV2 and TRBJ2-2; D is possibly TRBD1 (6 bases). Trimming removed 6 bases from V and 2 bases from J, with 10 bases in between. The CDR3 loop spans 14 amino acids. Germline CDR1 is SNHLY and CDR2 is FYNNEI. The CDR3 sequence: CASRDRINTGELFF. The CDR3 nucleotides are TGTGCCAGCAGGGACAGAATAAACACCGGGGAGCTGTTTTTT.

This clone appeared many times. V usage is TRBV7-9 and J usage is TRBJ1-5, with 7 bases matching TRBD1. Trimming removed 1 base from V and 7 bases from J; junction bases left unmatched: 10. CDR1 SEHNR and CDR2 FQNEAQ come from the germline V gene (reference sequence). This CDR3 comprises 16 residues. The CDR3 loop is CASSLGGTALGQPQHF. The CDR3 bases are TGTGCCAGCAGCTTAGGCGGGACAGCTCTTGGGCAGCCCCAGCATTTT.

V usage is TRBV6-5 and J usage is TRBJ1-4, with TRBD1 matching over 8 bases. The CDR3 is made up of 13 amino acids. In germline, CDR1 is MNHEY, CDR2 SVGAGI. Unmatched junction bases numbered 2, after V lost 6 bases and J lost 5 bases. The CDR3 protein is CASRRTGNEKLFF. The CDR3 coding sequence is TGTGCCAGCAGAAGGACAGGGAATGAAAAACTGTTTTTT.

This chain links TRBV12-3 or TRBV12-4 with TRBJ2-5; D unclear. The V and J ends lost 3 bases and 2 bases respectively, with 7 bases between them. The CDR3 contains 13 residues. This CDR3 is CASSLETQETQYF. The CDR3 DNA reads TGTGCCAGCAGTTTGGAGACTCAAGAGACCCAGTACTTC.

The chain combines TRBV2 with TRBJ2-5; TRBD1 matches at 7 bases. V lost 2 bases, J lost 3 bases, and 18 bases stayed unmatched. This CDR3 has 19 residues. Germline-derived CDR1 and CDR2 are SNHLY and FYNNEI. For the CDR3, the DNA is TGTGCCAGCAGTGAATACCCCGAAAGTGGCAGGGGGTTTGAAGAGACCCAGTACTTC. It translates to CASSEYPESGRGFEETQYF.

V usage is TRBV19 and J usage is TRBJ2-7; TRBD2 matches 8 bases. The CDR3 covers 14 residues. V shed 5 bases and J 6 bases; nucleotides not matched to a gene: 9. CDR1 and CDR2 from the germline V gene are LNHDA and SQIVND (reference sequence). The CDR3 loop is CASSAAGTRGEQYF. In nucleotides, the CDR3 is TGTGCCAGTAGTGCAGCCGGGACTAGGGGCGAGCAGTACTTC.

This sequence joins TRBV3-1 (or the pseudogene TRBV3-2) and TRBJ1-6; tentatively, D is TRBD1 (6 bases). V gave up 3 bases and J gave up 7 bases, with 10 bases separating them. In germline, CDR1 is LGHDT, CDR2 YNNKEL (reference sequence). CDR3 length: 14 residues. The CDR3 DNA reads TGTGCCAGCAGCCACCGGACAGAGAATTCACCCCTCCACTTT. The encoded protein is CASSHRTENSPLHF.

The genes are TRBV5-1 and TRBJ1-5, with D perhaps TRBD1 (5 bases). The CDR3 covers 13 residues. Trimming removed 4 bases from V and 3 bases from J, with 8 bases in between. Germline-derived CDR1 and CDR2 are SGHRS and YFSETQ. For the CDR3, the DNA is TGCGCCAGCAGCACAGGTACCAATCAGCCCCAGCATTTT. Protein product: CASSTGTNQPQHF.

The CDR3 loop is CASSDRTGAYEQYF. CDR3 nucleotides: TGTGCCAGCAGTGACCGGACCGGGGCCTACGAGCAGTACTTC. The chain employs TRBV2 and TRBJ2-7; D is perhaps TRBD2 (5 bases). Germline CDR1 SNHLY, CDR2 FYNNEI. V was pared by 3 bases and J by 2 bases, with 11 bases between. CDR3 length: 14 amino acids.